This T cell receptor (beta chain) was captured in a study of cytomegalovirus exposure and HLA in healthy donors. Regarding the study as a whole: A reported reduction in N-insertions relative to the roughly 700-donor mean was seen in an Asian-associated ancestry cluster in a later analysis. At a 0.05 false discovery rate, a later analysis found some 17,000 TCR beta sequences to be associated with HLA alleles. Roughly uniform sequencing depth across donors was assumed, possibly incorrectly.

V was pared by 0 bases and J by 0 bases, with 5 bases of the junction left unmatched. This CDR3 contains 17 residues. Germline CDR1 and CDR2: MGHRA and YSYEKL. PCR primers comprised 60 Vbeta and 13 Jbeta primers. Repertoires were generated with immunoSEQ multiplex PCR, while TCRdb's copy carries only in-frame clones and drops some. The table lists approximately 120,000 clones. As for this clone: Its matching antigen is unknown.

The receptor comes from a man aged 18 to 30 in good health and CMV-seronegative. This chain links TRBV4-1 with TRBJ2-7; 10 nucleotides agree with TRBD2. Sequenced input: PBMCs. The CDR3 loop is CASSQEISGGLSYEQYF. CDR3 nucleotides: TGCGCCAGCAGCCAAGAGATTAGCGGGGGGCTCTCCTACGAGCAGTACTTC.